The rows below give T cell receptor beta chains drawn from one sample of a study of T-cell reconstitution after alpha-beta-depleted transplantation in children. TCRdb redid the calling of the PCR reads with MiXCR, one entry per CDR3 protein. In the table there are about 830,000 distinct CDR3 sequences, roughly 15% of which are singletons. Sequencing was performed on PBMCs, mostly from graft donor cells, taken 360 days after TCRalphabeta/CD19-depleted stem cell transplant. The receptors were sampled from a male patient aged 10 to 17 who had a stem cell transplant for acute lymphoblastic leukemia, so the T cells may come from the graft donor. Each CDR3 is given with its conserved first and last residue. The order of the fields is D gene, V gene, clone size, J gene, CDR3 protein, CDR3 DNA. D genes are given only for firm matches. Clone size is given for some rows only: seen once, a few or many times, or a class if the clone is expanded.

D gene: NA; V gene: TRBV12-3/TRBV12-4; clone size: NA; J gene: TRBJ1-4; CDR3 protein: CASSFGLGPTNEKLFF; CDR3 DNA: TGTGCCAGCAGTTTTGGGCTGGGCCCAACTAATGAAAAACTGTTTTTT
D gene: TRBD2; V gene: TRBV5-1; clone size: few; J gene: TRBJ2-1; CDR3 protein: CASSLSVKLAFSYNEQFF; CDR3 DNA: TGCGCCAGCAGCTTGTCGGTGAAACTAGCGTTCTCCTACAATGAGCAGTTCTTC
D gene: TRBD2; V gene: TRBV7-6; clone size: many; J gene: TRBJ2-3; CDR3 protein: CASSLAGGSDTQYF; CDR3 DNA: TGTGCCAGCAGCTTAGCGGGAGGGTCAGATACGCAGTATTTT
D gene: TRBD1; V gene: TRBV5-1; clone size: NA; J gene: TRBJ2-7; CDR3 protein: CASSQLKGQGAYEQYF; CDR3 DNA: TGCGCCAGCAGCCAACTGAAAGGACAGGGTGCCTACGAGCAGTACTTC
D gene: TRBD2; V gene: TRBV7-8; clone size: many; J gene: TRBJ2-2; CDR3 protein: CASSLIAGRVTGELFF; CDR3 DNA: TGTGCCAGCAGCCTAATAGCGGGCCGTGTTACCGGGGAGCTGTTTTTT
D gene: TRBD2; V gene: TRBV5-1; clone size: NA; J gene: TRBJ2-5; CDR3 protein: CASSLLLAAPGFQETQYF; CDR3 DNA: TGCGCCAGCAGCTTGTTACTAGCGGCCCCCGGGTTCCAAGAGACCCAGTACTTC
D gene: TRBD1; V gene: TRBV27; clone size: many; J gene: TRBJ1-1; CDR3 protein: CASRSGQGGLNTEAFF; CDR3 DNA: TGTGCCAGCAGGTCGGGACAGGGCGGTCTTAACACTGAAGCTTTCTTT
D gene: TRBD2; V gene: TRBV11-1; clone size: few; J gene: TRBJ2-2; CDR3 protein: CASSLTGLAGQLNTGELFF; CDR3 DNA: TGTGCCAGCAGTTTGACGGGACTAGCGGGCCAACTGAACACCGGGGAGCTGTTTTTT
D gene: NA; V gene: TRBV11-3; clone size: NA; J gene: TRBJ2-2; CDR3 protein: CASSKLEGSSNTGELFF; CDR3 DNA: TGTGCCAGCAGCAAATTGGAGGGAAGCTCGAACACCGGGGAGCTGTTTTTT
D gene: NA; V gene: TRBV5-1; clone size: few; J gene: TRBJ1-1; CDR3 protein: CASSRKLAGRGTEAFF; CDR3 DNA: TGCGCCAGCAGTCGAAAATTAGCAGGGCGGGGGACTGAAGCTTTCTTT
D gene: NA; V gene: TRBV12-3/TRBV12-4; clone size: few; J gene: TRBJ1-1; CDR3 protein: CASSMDSLNTEAFF; CDR3 DNA: TGTGCCAGCAGTATGGACAGTCTGAACACTGAAGCTTTCTTT
D gene: NA; V gene: TRBV20-1; clone size: NA; J gene: TRBJ2-1; CDR3 protein: CCAFTVAASYNEQFF; CDR3 DNA: TGCTGTGCTTTCACCGTAGCGGCCTCCTACAATGAGCAGTTCTTC
D gene: TRBD1; V gene: TRBV18; clone size: NA; J gene: TRBJ1-1; CDR3 protein: CASSPGQGRAGNTEAFF; CDR3 DNA: TGTGCCAGCTCACCTGGACAGGGAAGGGCGGGGAACACTGAAGCTTTCTTT